This T cell receptor (beta chain) derives from a study of blood T cell repertoires in COVID-19. Study as a whole: Sites across the United States, Italy and Spain contributed samples from acute and convalescent COVID-19.

This CDR3 has 13 residues. V lost 4 bases and J lost 10, with 17 bases in between. Donors in Cohort 3 who had recovered were those with two negative PCRs, healthcare professional clearance, or resolution of their symptoms. In the authors' methods: Quantification of nucleated cells was approximated via reference gene primer amplification. Clones were sequenced by immunoSEQ multiplex PCR, and TCRdb holds only the in-frame ones, with some missing. V and J calls and clone size come straight from that table; D and trimming were deduced from the DNA. The sample holds about 120,000 clones; roughly 84% are singletons and the top ten take 3.9%.

The clonotype was recovered from a woman in her twenties or thirties who had recovered from COVID-19. The specimen sequenced was PBMCs or T cells enriched from blood (not recorded which). The genes are TRBV12-3 or TRBV12-4 and TRBJ2-7, with D possibly being TRBD1 (6 bases). The CDR3 reads CASSSLLAGEQYF. DNA of the CDR3: TGTGCCAGCAGTTCCCTCCTCGCAGGGGAACAGTACTTC.